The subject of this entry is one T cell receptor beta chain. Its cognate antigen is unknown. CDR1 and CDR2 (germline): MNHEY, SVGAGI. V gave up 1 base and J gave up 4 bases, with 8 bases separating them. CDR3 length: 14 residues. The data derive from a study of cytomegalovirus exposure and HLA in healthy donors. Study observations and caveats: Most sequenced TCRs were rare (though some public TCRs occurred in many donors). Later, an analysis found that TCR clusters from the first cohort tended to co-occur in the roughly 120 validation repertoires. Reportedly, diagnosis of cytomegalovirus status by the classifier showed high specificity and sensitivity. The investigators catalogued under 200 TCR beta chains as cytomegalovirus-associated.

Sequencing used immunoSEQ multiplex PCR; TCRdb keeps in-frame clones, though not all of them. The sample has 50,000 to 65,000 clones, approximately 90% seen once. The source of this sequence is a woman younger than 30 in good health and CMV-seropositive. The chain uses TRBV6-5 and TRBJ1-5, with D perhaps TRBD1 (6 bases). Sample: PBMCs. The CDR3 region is CASSYLQGNQPQHF. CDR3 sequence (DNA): TGTGCCAGCAGTTACTTACAGGGTAATCAGCCCCAGCATTTT.